This T cell receptor (beta chain) was observed in a study of cytomegalovirus exposure and HLA in healthy donors. Germline values: CDR1 SGHVS, CDR2 FNYEAQ. The CDR3 is 13 amino acids. J gave up 10 bases and V 2 bases, and 6 bases lay outside the gene matches. Researchers ran the PCR with 60 Vbeta and 13 Jbeta primers. TCRdb's table, derived via immunoSEQ multiplex PCR, lists solely in-frame clones and lacks some. Counted here are 55,000 to 80,000 clones, 70% to 85% occurring once; the ten biggest clones make up over 7%. This clone was seen a handful of times. The sequenced sample was PBMCs. The clonotype was recovered from a man aged 55 to 70 in good health and CMV-seropositive. The genes are TRBV7-6 and TRBJ1-1; 8 bases agree with TRBD1. CDR3 loop: CASSLYPDRAAFF. DNA for the CDR3: TGTGCCAGCAGCTTATACCCGGACAGGGCAGCTTTCTTT.